This TCR beta chain is drawn from a study of T cell clones after liver transplantation. The overall study: Pre-transplant mixed lymphocyte reactions yielded third-party-reactive TCRbeta sequences as comparators for graft-donor-reactive sequences.

Unstimulated PBMCs were sorted into CD3+CD4+ and CD3+CD8+ populations. Profiled with immunoSEQ multiplex PCR; TCRdb holds only in-frame clones, not every one. Here the sample spans 55,000 or so clones, 71% being singletons. To note about this clone: Its specificity is not known.

Germline-derived CDR1 and CDR2 are SGHRS and YFSETQ. The V end was cut by 0 bases, the J end by 10 bases, with 13 bases between. The CDR3 has 13 amino acids. Broader study findings: Post-transplant, graft-donor-reactive CD4 TCRbeta sequences in blood dropped significantly in most of the 8 subjects. Small, mixed patient groups and varying post-transplant times limit these conclusions.

The specimen was CD4+ T cells from blood, collected before liver transplant. This chain uses TRBV5-1 with TRBJ1-1, with D perhaps matching TRBD1 (6 bases). The receptor was isolated from a human donor who received a liver transplant. The CDR3 region is CASSLDQGRGAFF. The CDR3 DNA follows: TGCGCCAGCAGCTTGGATCAGGGCAGGGGAGCTTTCTTT.